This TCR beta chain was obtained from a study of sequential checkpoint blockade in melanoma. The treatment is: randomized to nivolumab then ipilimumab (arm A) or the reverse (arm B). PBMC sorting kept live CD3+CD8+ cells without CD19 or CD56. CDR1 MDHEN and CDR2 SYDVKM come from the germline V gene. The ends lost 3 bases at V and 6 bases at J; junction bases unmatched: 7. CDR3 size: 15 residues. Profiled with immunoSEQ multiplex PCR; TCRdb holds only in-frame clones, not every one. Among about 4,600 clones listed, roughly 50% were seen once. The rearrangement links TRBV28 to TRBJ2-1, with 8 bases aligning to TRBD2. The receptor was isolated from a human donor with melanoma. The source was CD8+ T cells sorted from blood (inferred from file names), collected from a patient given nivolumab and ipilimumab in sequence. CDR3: CASSFGGLAFNEQFF. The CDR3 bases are TGTGCCAGCAGTTTCGGCGGACTAGCCTTCAATGAGCAGTTCTTC.